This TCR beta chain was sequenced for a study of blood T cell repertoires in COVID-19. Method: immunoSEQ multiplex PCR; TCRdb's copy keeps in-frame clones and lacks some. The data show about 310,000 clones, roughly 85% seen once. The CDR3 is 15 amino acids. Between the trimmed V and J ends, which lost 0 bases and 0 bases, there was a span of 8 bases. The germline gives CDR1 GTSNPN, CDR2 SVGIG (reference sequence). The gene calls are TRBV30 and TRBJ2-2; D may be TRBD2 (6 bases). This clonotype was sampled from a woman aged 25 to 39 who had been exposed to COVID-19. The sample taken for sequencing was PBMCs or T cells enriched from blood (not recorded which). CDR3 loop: CAWSVGTSNTGELFF. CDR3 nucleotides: TGTGCCTGGAGTGTTGGGACTTCGAACACCGGGGAGCTGTTTTTT. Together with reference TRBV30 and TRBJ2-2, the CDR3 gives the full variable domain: SQTIHQWPATLVQPVGSPLSLECTVEGTSNPNLYWYRQAAGRGLQLLFYSVGIGQISSEVPQNLSASRPQDRQFILSSKKLLLSDSGFYLCAWSVGTSNTGELFFGEGSRLTVL.